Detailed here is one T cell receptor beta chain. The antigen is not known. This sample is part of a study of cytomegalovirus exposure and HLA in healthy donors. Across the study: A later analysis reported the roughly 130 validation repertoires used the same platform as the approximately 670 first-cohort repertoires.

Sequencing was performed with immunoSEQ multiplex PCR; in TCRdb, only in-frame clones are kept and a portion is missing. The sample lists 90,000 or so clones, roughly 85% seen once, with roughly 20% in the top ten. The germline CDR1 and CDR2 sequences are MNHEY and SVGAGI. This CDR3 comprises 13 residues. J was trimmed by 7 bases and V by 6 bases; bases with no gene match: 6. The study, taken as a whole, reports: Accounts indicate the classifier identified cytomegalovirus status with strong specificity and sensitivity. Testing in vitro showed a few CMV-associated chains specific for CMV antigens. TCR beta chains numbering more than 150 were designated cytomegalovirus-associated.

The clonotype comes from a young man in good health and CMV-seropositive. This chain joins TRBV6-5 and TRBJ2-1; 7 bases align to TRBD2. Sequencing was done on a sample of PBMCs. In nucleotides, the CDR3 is TGTGCCAGCAGAGGACTAGGTCGAAATGAGCAGTTCTTC. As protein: CASRGLGRNEQFF.